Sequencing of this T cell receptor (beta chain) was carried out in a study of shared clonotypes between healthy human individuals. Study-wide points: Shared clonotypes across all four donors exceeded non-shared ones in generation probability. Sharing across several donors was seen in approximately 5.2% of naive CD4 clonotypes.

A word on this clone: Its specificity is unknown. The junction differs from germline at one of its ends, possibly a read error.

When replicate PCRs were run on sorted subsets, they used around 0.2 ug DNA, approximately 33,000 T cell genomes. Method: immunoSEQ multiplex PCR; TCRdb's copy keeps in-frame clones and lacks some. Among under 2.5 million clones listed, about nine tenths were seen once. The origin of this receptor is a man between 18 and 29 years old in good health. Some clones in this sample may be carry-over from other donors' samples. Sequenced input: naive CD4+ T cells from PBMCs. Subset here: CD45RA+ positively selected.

Written as DNA, the CDR3 is TGTGCCAGCAGAGAAGGAGGACTAGCAGACTACGAGCAGTACTTC. Translating it yields CASREGGLADYEQYF. This chain uses TRBV6-1 with TRBJ2-7; 8 positions agree with TRBD2. Germline lookup yields CDR1 MNHNS and CDR2 SASEGT. CDR3 size: 15 residues.